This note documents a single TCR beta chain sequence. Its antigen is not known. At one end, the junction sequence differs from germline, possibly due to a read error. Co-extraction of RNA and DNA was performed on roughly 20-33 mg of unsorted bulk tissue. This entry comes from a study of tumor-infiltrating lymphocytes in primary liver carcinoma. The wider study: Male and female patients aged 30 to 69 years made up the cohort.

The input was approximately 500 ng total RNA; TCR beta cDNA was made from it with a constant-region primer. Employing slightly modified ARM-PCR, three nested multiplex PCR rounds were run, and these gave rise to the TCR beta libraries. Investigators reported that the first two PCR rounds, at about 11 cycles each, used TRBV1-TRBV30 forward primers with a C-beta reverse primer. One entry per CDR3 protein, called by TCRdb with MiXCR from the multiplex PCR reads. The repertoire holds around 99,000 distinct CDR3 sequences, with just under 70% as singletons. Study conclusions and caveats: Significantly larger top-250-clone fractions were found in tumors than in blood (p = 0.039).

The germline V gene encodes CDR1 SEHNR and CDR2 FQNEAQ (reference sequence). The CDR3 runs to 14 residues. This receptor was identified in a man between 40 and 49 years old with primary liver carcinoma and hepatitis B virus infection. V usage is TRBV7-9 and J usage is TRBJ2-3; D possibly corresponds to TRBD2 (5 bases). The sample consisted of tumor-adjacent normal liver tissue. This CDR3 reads CGSSDRLFTDTQYF. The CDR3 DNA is TGTGGCAGCAGCGATCGACTATTTACCGATACGCAATATTTT.